The next 13 T cell receptor beta chains were all read from a single sample in a study of a mutant IDH1 vaccine in newly diagnosed glioma. Sample time point: week 47, end of study. The study gave 300 ug of mutant IDH1 20-mer peptide per vaccine dose, with topical imiquimod. Only in-frame clones appear in the TCRdb table, and some are missing; sequencing was by immunoSEQ multiplex PCR. Of 20,000 to 25,000 clones listed, roughly 84% were seen once; the top ten hold 2.8%. Antigens of these TCRs are unknown. This specimen consisted of PBMCs, obtained from a glioma patient whose treatment included an IDH1 peptide vaccine. The source of these receptors is a man aged 40-49 years with glioma.

The chain recombines TRBV30 with TRBJ2-2; D unclear. The germline CDR1 and CDR2 sequences are GTSNPN and SVGIG (reference sequence). The CDR3 covers 17 residues. V gave up 0 bases and J gave up 0 bases, with 14 bases separating them. CDR3 amino acids: CAWSVRGTHPNTGELFF. CDR3 nucleotides: TGTGCCTGGAGTGTACGAGGCACTCATCCGAACACCGGGGAGCTGTTTTTT.

The CDR3 spells CASRPTGTPDTEAFF. DNA for the CDR3: TGTGCCAGCAGACCAACCGGGACACCCGACACTGAAGCTTTCTTT. This chain joins TRBV7-9 and TRBJ1-1; TRBD1 might be the D (6 bases). The CDR3 has 15 residues. The V gene lost 6 bases and the J gene lost 3 bases, with 17 bases spanning the gap. Looked up from germline, CDR1 is SEHNR and CDR2 is FQNEAQ (reference sequence).

The chain combines TRBV6-5 with TRBJ1-1; D call uncertain. There are 13 residues in the CDR3. Germline V gene sequence: CDR1 MNHEY, CDR2 SVGAGI. V lost 2 bases, J lost 5 bases, and 9 bases lay in between. The CDR3 loop reads CASSYGLGTEAFF. The DNA of the CDR3 is TGTGCCAGCAGTTACGGGCTAGGGACTGAAGCTTTCTTT.

V gene TRBV19 combines with J gene TRBJ1-2, with D possibly TRBD1 on 6 matching bases. Germline V lookup: CDR1 LNHDA, CDR2 SQIVND (reference sequence). V was pared by 9 bases and J by 2 bases, with 22 bases between. The CDR3 extends over 16 amino acids. This chain's CDR3 is CASKGIAGAKNYGYTF. The CDR3 coding sequence is TGTGCCAGCAAAGGGATTGCGGGGGCAAAGAACTATGGCTACACCTTC.

This clone was seen more than once but under ten times. The rearrangement links TRBV6-5 to TRBJ1-2; D gene ambiguous. The germline V gene has CDR1 MNHEY and CDR2 SVGAGI. The CDR3 loop spans 8 amino acids. This CDR3 is CAACGYTF. The CDR3 DNA is TGTGCGGCCTGCGGCTACACCTTC.

The CDR3 DNA reads as TGCGCCAGCACCCTTACAGGGAGCGGGGTGGCAGCTTTCTTT. As protein: CASTLTGSGVAAFF. The J gene is TRBJ1-1, the V gene TRBV4-1, with D possibly matching TRBD1 (6 bases). Per germline, CDR1 MGHRA and CDR2 YSYEKL. The length of the CDR3 is 14 residues. V dropped 7 bases and J dropped 10 bases, with 22 bases sitting between them.

The chain combines TRBV7-9 with TRBJ1-3, with 7 nucleotides matching TRBD1. The trim removed 5 bases at V and 4 bases at J, leaving 5 bases unmatched. The CDR3 covers 14 residues. Germline lookup yields CDR1 SEHNR and CDR2 FQNEAQ (reference sequence). The CDR3 nucleotides are TGTGCCAGCAGCCACGGGACAGCGGGAAACACCATATATTTT. Its translation is CASSHGTAGNTIYF.

This CDR3 is CAAAVGSNTEAFF. The DNA of the CDR3 is TGTGCCGCTGCCGTGGGTTCGAACACTGAAGCTTTCTTT. The chain employs TRBV10-3 and TRBJ1-1; D call uncertain. CDR1 ENHRY and CDR2 SYGVKD come from the germline V gene. Trimming cost V 11 bases and J 1 base, with 14 bases left between them. There are 13 residues in the CDR3.

The chain uses TRBV25-1 and TRBJ1-4, with D unresolved. Germline CDR1 and CDR2: MGHDK and SYGVNS. V was cut by 1 base and J by 4 bases, with 7 bases left in between. The CDR3 spans 14 residues. CDR3 loop: CASSEFSVNEKLFF. The DNA of the CDR3 is TGTGCCAGCAGTGAATTTAGTGTTAATGAAAAACTGTTTTTT.

The chain links TRBV7-2 to TRBJ2-3, with D uncertain. Germline V lookup: CDR1 SGHTA, CDR2 FQGNSA. This CDR3 has 14 amino acids. V dropped 3 bases and J dropped 1 base, with 8 bases sitting between them. The CDR3 is CASSFLQGTDTQYF. The DNA for the CDR3 is TGTGCCAGCAGCTTCTTACAAGGCACAGATACGCAGTATTTT. Full variable domain (rest looked up from reference TRBV7-2 and TRBJ2-3): GAGVSQSPSNKVTEKGKDVELRCDPISGHTALYWYRQSLGQGLEFLIYFQGNSAPDKSGLPSDRFSAERTGGSVSTLTIQRTQQEDSAVYLCASSFLQGTDTQYFGPGTRLTVL.

The rearrangement uses TRBV18 and TRBJ1-2, with D perhaps matching TRBD1 (6 bases). CDR1 is KGHSH and CDR2 is LQKENI in the germline V gene. CDR3 length equals 15 residues. Deletions cut 5 bases from V and 1 base from J, with 14 bases between. CDR3 coding DNA: TGTGCCAGCTCATCAACAGGGCTAATTAACTATGGCTACACCTTC. This codes for CASSSTGLINYGYTF.

The rearrangement joins TRBV11-1 to TRBJ1-4; D is uncertain. V lost 5 bases and J lost 4, with 8 bases in between. Germline V lookup: CDR1 SGHAT, CDR2 FQDESV (reference sequence). The CDR3 length is 13 residues. This chain's CDR3 is CASSKRSNEKLFF. CDR3 bases: TGTGCCAGCAGCAAGAGGAGTAATGAAAAACTGTTTTTT.

The gene calls are TRBV25-1 and TRBJ1-2, with 9 bases aligning to TRBD1. J lost 7 bases, V lost 7 bases, and 10 bases had no gene match. The length of the CDR3 is 14 residues. Per germline, CDR1 MGHDK and CDR2 SYGVNS. CDR3 residues: CASIGTGRIGGYTF. The CDR3 DNA sequence: TGTGCCAGCATTGGGACAGGGAGAATCGGTGGCTACACCTTC.